Shown below are 29 T cell receptor beta chains from a single sample sequenced in a study of T cell repertoires and leukemia-associated antigens. In TCRdb, the 5' RACE reads were re-called with MiXCR into one record per CDR3 protein. The repertoire holds around 12,000 distinct CDR3 sequences, with about two fifths as singletons. These receptors' targets are unknown. The source material was CD3+ T cells sorted from blood and cultured. The origin of the receptors is a female donor in good health.

The sample holds a few counts of this clonotype. The chain joins TRBV20-1 to TRBJ2-7, with TRBD2 identical over 8 bases. Germline V CDR1 and CDR2: DFQATT, SNEGSKA (reference sequence). With V trimmed by 0 bases and J by 4 bases, 5 bases remained unmatched. The CDR3 extends over 14 amino acids. CDR3 amino acids: CSARDGTSFYEQYF. The CDR3 nucleotides are TGCAGTGCTAGAGATGGGACTAGTTTTTACGAGCAGTACTTC.

This clonotype appeared many times. The chain has TRBV24-1 and TRBJ2-1; the match to TRBD2 covers 9 bases. Looked up from germline, CDR1 is KGHDR and CDR2 is SFDVKD. The V gene end was trimmed by 3 bases and the J gene end by 0 bases; junction bases not matched to a gene: 5. This CDR3 region has 17 residues. The DNA of the CDR3 is TGTGCCACCAGTGATACTAGCGGGTCTAGCTCCTACAATGAGCAGTTCTTC. It specifies CATSDTSGSSSYNEQFF.

Turning to this clonotype: A junction boundary mismatches the germline segment, possibly from a read error. The V and J genes are TRBV29-1 and TRBJ2-5; 9 positions agree with TRBD2. The CDR3 is made up of 11 amino acids. Germline V gene sequence: CDR1 SQVTM, CDR2 ANQGSEA. CDR3 loop: CSVRAGGTRYF. The CDR3 bases are TGCAGCGTTCGGGCGGGGGGGACCCGGTACTTC.

By sample share, this clonotype is medium-sized. This chain connects TRBV28 to TRBJ1-2; 9 bases agree with TRBD1. V was pared by 5 bases and J by 2 bases, with 9 bases of the junction left unmatched. There are 16 residues in the CDR3. The V gene's germline CDR1 is MDHEN and CDR2 SYDVKM. CDR3 in DNA: TGTGCCAGCAGTACTCACTCCGGGACAGGGAACTATGGCTACACCTTC. Residues: CASSTHSGTGNYGYTF.

The table lists this clonotype with a count of one. The rearrangement links TRBV27 to TRBJ1-5, with D uncertain. V dropped 6 bases and J dropped 0 bases, with 9 bases sitting between them. Germline CDR1 and CDR2: MNHEY and SMNVEV (reference sequence). This CDR3 is 14 amino acids long. CDR3 protein: CASRPAYSNQPQHF. The CDR3 bases are TGTGCCAGCAGGCCAGCTTATAGCAATCAGCCCCAGCATTTT.

This clonotype was seen a few times. The V gene is TRBV4-2, the J gene TRBJ2-6; weak D call: TRBD1 (6 bases). CDR1 is LGHNA and CDR2 is YNFKEQ in the germline V gene. The CDR3 contains 19 residues. The ends were cut back, 0 bases at V and 0 bases at J, with 15 bases in the middle. The CDR3 DNA reads TGTGCCAGCAGCCAAGAACTAGACAGGTCGAGCTCTGGGGCCAACGTCCTGACTTTC. Protein: CASSQELDRSSSGANVLTF.

This clonotype was seen only once. The V and J genes are TRBV11-1 and TRBJ1-5, with TRBD1 as a possible D gene (5 bases). Deletions cut 5 bases from V and 15 bases from J, with 26 bases between. Per germline, CDR1 SGHAT and CDR2 FQDESV (reference sequence). This CDR3 contains 15 residues. The CDR3 loop is CASSLGLAGGHNVHF. In DNA form, the CDR3 reads TGTGCCAGCAGCCTGGGACTAGCGGGAGGTCACAATGTGCATTTT.

The V call is TRBV12-3 or TRBV12-4, the J call TRBJ2-2; TRBD2 matches 11 bases. The CDR3 consists of 16 residues. V lost 5 bases, J lost 5 bases, and 7 bases stayed unmatched. In DNA form, the CDR3 reads TGTGCCAGCAGTCGACAGACTAGCGGGGTTACCGGGGAGCTGTTTTTT. This sequence encodes CASSRQTSGVTGELFF.

By share, this clonotype ranks as medium-sized (0.01 to 0.1%). The rearrangement joins TRBV27 to TRBJ2-7; D remains ambiguous. The CDR3 contains 13 residues. Trimming shortened V by 1 base and J by 2 bases, and 6 bases separated the two germline ends. From germline, CDR1 is MNHEY and CDR2 SMNVEV (reference sequence). For the CDR3, the DNA is TGTGCCAGCAGTTTATTCGTCGCCTACGAGCAGTACTTC. It yields the protein CASSLFVAYEQYF.

This clonotype was observed a handful of times. This chain links TRBV5-7 with TRBJ2-3; no clear D gene. TRBV5-7 is flagged as an ORF with uncertain function. The CDR3 runs 12 residues. V was shortened by 3 bases and J by 8 bases, with 10 bases between the two germline ends. The chain's CDR3 is CASSSHRTTQYF. The CDR3 region has the DNA TGTGCCAGCAGCTCGCACCGAACTACGCAGTATTTT.

At least ten counts were recorded for this clonotype. This chain links TRBV7-9 with TRBJ1-1; D is unresolved. Germline assignment: CDR1 SEHNR and CDR2 FQNEAQ (reference sequence). V was shortened by 6 bases and J by 7 bases, with 9 bases between the two germline ends. CDR3 length: 11 amino acids. In DNA form, the CDR3 reads TGTGCCAGCAGTGGGAGTCTTGAAGCTTTCTTT. Its protein is CASSGSLEAFF.

The rearrangement uses TRBV7-8 and TRBJ2-1; D remains unclear. CDR3 length: 11 amino acids. The germline V gene encodes CDR1 SGHVS and CDR2 FQNEAQ. Trimming stripped 1 base from V and 12 bases from J, with 7 bases between. The CDR3 region is CASSLGVGQFF. The CDR3 nucleotides are TGTGCCAGCAGCTTAGGGGTCGGGCAGTTCTTC.

V usage is TRBV19 and J usage is TRBJ2-1; 7 nucleotides match TRBD2. The CDR3 is made up of 14 amino acids. The V gene's germline CDR1 is LNHDA and CDR2 SQIVND (reference sequence). Trimming cost V 6 bases and J 4 bases; bases outside gene matches: 6. DNA of the CDR3: TGTGCCAGTAGCAGTGGGAGGGCTTACAATGAGCAGTTCTTC. This encodes CASSSGRAYNEQFF.

The rearrangement joins TRBV20-1 to TRBJ2-5, with 8 bases lining up with TRBD2. The V gene's germline CDR1 is DFQATT and CDR2 SNEGSKA (reference sequence). The CDR3 is 14 residues long. Trimming cost V 0 bases and J 4 bases; bases outside gene matches: 4. The CDR3 nucleotides are TGCAGTGCTAGAGATTTCGCGGGAGGAGAGACCCAGTACTTC. Protein: CSARDFAGGETQYF.

This CDR3 is CASSRPGLASYEQYF. Written as DNA, the CDR3 is TGTGCCAGCAGTCGTCCGGGACTAGCTTCTTACGAGCAGTACTTC. The rearrangement links TRBV28 to TRBJ2-7; 9 bases fit TRBD2. CDR1 MDHEN and CDR2 SYDVKM come from the germline V gene. The V gene end was trimmed by 5 bases and the J gene end by 4 bases; junction bases not matched to a gene: 9. CDR3 size: 15 residues.

The V call is TRBV6-1, the J call TRBJ2-7; D is ambiguous. Germline loops: CDR1 MNHNS, CDR2 SASEGT. The CDR3 is made up of 14 amino acids. Deletions cut 2 bases from V and 6 bases from J, with 14 bases between. The DNA of the CDR3 is TGTGCCAGCAGTGAATTCAAGGGAACAGTCGAGCAGTACTTC. The encoded protein is CASSEFKGTVEQYF.

V usage is TRBV27 and J usage is TRBJ1-6; D possibly corresponds to TRBD1 (5 bases). This CDR3 contains 16 residues. The germline gives CDR1 MNHEY, CDR2 SMNVEV (reference sequence). Trimming shortened V by 4 bases and J by 6 bases, and 16 bases separated the two germline ends. The CDR3 spells CASSSPGRARNSPLHF. The CDR3 DNA sequence: TGTGCCAGCAGTTCACCGGGACGGGCGCGTAATTCACCCCTCCACTTT.

The chain joins TRBV7-6 to TRBJ2-3; D may match TRBD1 or TRBD2 (5 bases each). The CDR3 spans 18 residues. The germline V and J ends were trimmed by 5 bases and 2 bases, with 23 bases remaining between them. Germline values: CDR1 SGHVS, CDR2 FNYEAQ. DNA for the CDR3: TGTGCCAGCAGCCCCTTCCATCCTCCGGGACGGTACACAGATACGCAGTATTTT. Its translation: CASSPFHPPGRYTDTQYF. Together with reference TRBV7-6 and TRBJ2-3, the CDR3 gives the full variable domain: GAGVSQSPRYKVTKRGQDVALRCDPISGHVSLYWYRQALGQGPEFLTYFNYEAQQDKSGLPNDRFSAERPEGSISTLTIQRTEQRDSAMYRCASSPFHPPGRYTDTQYFGPGTRLTVL.

The rearrangement joins TRBV28 to TRBJ2-7; TRBD1 agrees at 8 bases. The germline V gene has CDR1 MDHEN and CDR2 SYDVKM. The CDR3 contains 14 residues. With 6 bases clipped from V and 3 bases from J, the junction kept 7 bases outside the gene matches. CDR3 loop: CASRIRGQGYEQYF. CDR3 in DNA: TGTGCCAGCAGGATTAGAGGACAGGGCTACGAGCAGTACTTC. The variable domain in full, with the rest retrieved from reference TRBV28 and TRBJ2-7, is DVKVTQSSRYLVKRTGEKVFLECVQDMDHENMFWYRQDPGLGLRLIYFSYDVKMKEKGDIPEGYSVSREKKERFSLILESASTNQTSMYLCASRIRGQGYEQYFGPGTRLTVT.

With respect to this clonotype: A read error may be the cause here, since a much bigger clone is one base away. This chain connects TRBV18 to TRBJ1-5; the D gene is possibly TRBD1 (5 bases). This CDR3 is 12 amino acids long. Germline CDR1 reads KGHSH; CDR2 reads LQKENI. Between the trimmed V and J ends, which lost 5 bases and 6 bases, there was a span of 8 bases. The CDR3: CASSSGGQPQHF. The CDR3 nucleotides read TGTGCCAGCTCAAGCGGGGGTCAGCCCCAGCATTTT.

This sequence joins TRBV6-5 and TRBJ2-7; D may be TRBD2 (5 bases). The V gene lost 0 bases and the J gene lost 0 bases, with 12 bases spanning the gap. CDR3 length: 16 amino acids. Germline CDR1 is MNHEY and CDR2 is SVGAGI. The CDR3 here is CASSYSFLASSYEQYF. The CDR3 DNA follows: TGTGCCAGCAGTTACTCCTTCCTAGCCAGCTCCTACGAGCAGTACTTC.

V is TRBV20-1 and J is TRBJ2-7, with 7 bases that match TRBD2. The CDR3 runs 12 residues. In germline, CDR1 is DFQATT, CDR2 SNEGSKA (reference sequence). V trimming: 2 bases; J trimming: 6 bases; junction bases outside the gene matches: 4. CDR3 amino acids: CSARRGGGEQYF. The CDR3 coding sequence is TGCAGTGCTAGAAGGGGCGGGGGCGAGCAGTACTTC.

This clonotype rates as medium-sized. The genes are TRBV11-2 and TRBJ2-3; TRBD2 is a possible D gene (6 bases). This CDR3 region has 15 residues. Per the germline V gene, CDR1 is SGHAT and CDR2 is FQNNGV. Between the trimmed V and J ends, which lost 3 bases and 6 bases, there was a span of 16 bases. The CDR3 sequence is CASSLEGIQADTQYF. The CDR3 DNA reads TGTGCCAGCAGCTTGGAGGGAATACAAGCCGATACGCAGTATTTT.

V usage is TRBV5-1 and J usage is TRBJ1-1, with D perhaps TRBD1 (6 bases). From germline, CDR1 is SGHRS and CDR2 YFSETQ. The CDR3 is 11 residues long. V was trimmed by 4 bases and J by 10 bases, leaving 11 bases between them. The CDR3 sequence is CASSMGGAAFF. The CDR3, as DNA: TGCGCCAGCAGCATGGGGGGCGCAGCTTTCTTT.

This clonotype has at least ten counts. The chain is built from TRBV13 and TRBJ1-2; tentatively, D is TRBD1 (5 bases). The germline V gene encodes CDR1 PRHDT and CDR2 FYEKMQ (reference sequence). The CDR3 is 13 residues long. Trimming took 5 bases from V and 4 from J, leaving 11 bases between them. The CDR3 loop is CASSAMGGYGYTF. CDR3 DNA sequence: TGTGCCAGCAGCGCAATGGGGGGCTATGGCTACACCTTC.

The V gene is TRBV6-7, the J gene TRBJ2-7; 8 bases map to TRBD2. TRBV6-7 is designated an ORF whose function remains uncertain. V shed 2 bases and J 6 bases; nucleotides not matched to a gene: 18. The CDR3 has 18 residues. CDR3 DNA: TGTGCCAGCAGTTACACGGGAGGGCCCGAATGGAGCGGTAGCGAGCAGTACTTC. This encodes CASSYTGGPEWSGSEQYF.

This clonotype is medium-sized within its sample. The chain carries TRBV5-5 and TRBJ2-5, with D perhaps matching TRBD2 (5 bases). The germline gives CDR1 SGHKS, CDR2 YYEKEE (reference sequence). V was clipped by 2 bases and J by 5 bases, with 10 bases between them. This CDR3 region has 13 residues. CDR3: CASSFGESETQYF. The CDR3 nucleotides are TGTGCCAGCAGCTTCGGGGAAAGTGAGACCCAGTACTTC.

Notes on this clonotype: At one end the junction does not follow the germline gene, possibly because of a read error. The chain carries TRBV27 and TRBJ2-6; a weak D match, TRBD1 (5 bases). The CDR3 loop spans 16 amino acids. From germline, CDR1 is MNHEY and CDR2 SMNVEV (reference sequence). CDR3 protein: CASSLLGYSGANVLAF. In DNA, the CDR3 is TGCGCCAGCAGTTTATTGGGGTACTCTGGGGCCAACGTCCTGGCTTTC.

The V and J genes are TRBV20-1 and TRBJ2-1, with 8 bases that match TRBD1. The CDR3 sequence is 14 residues long. CDR1 is DFQATT and CDR2 is SNEGSKA in the germline V gene (reference sequence). V shed 4 bases, J shed 6 bases, and the junction held 8 bases outside the gene matches. Here the CDR3 reads CSATADGQGNEQFF. The CDR3 region has the DNA TGCAGTGCTACTGCCGACGGACAGGGCAATGAGCAGTTCTTC.